The 2 T cell receptor beta chains given below trace back to one sample, sequenced in a study of blood T cells in healthy people across ages (dated by TCRdb to 2014 to 2015). Receptor amplification or capture employed 5' RACE. Reads for this sample came from an Illumina HiSeq 2500. The second PCR ran for roughly 6 to 11 cycles and used a J-beta primer mix along with a sample-barcoded 5' primer. TCRdb reprocessing: public reads trimmed at Q25 with fastp, clones called with MiXCR, in-frame beta chains kept. Every distinct CDR3 protein forms one entry, paired with its most common genes and DNA. A total of about 640,000 distinct CDR3 sequences appear in this sample, roughly 31% of them only once. The ten top clones hold approximately 14% of the sample. Sequencing was carried out using blood. The receptors shown here come from a woman aged 80 or older in good health.

This clonotype was seen at least ten times. CDR3 coding DNA: TGTGCCAGCAGTTTTGCCCCTATCTATGGCTACACCTTC. Protein: CASSFAPIYGYTF. This rearrangement joins TRBV27 to TRBJ1-2; D gene uncertain. V shed 3 bases and J shed 4 bases, with 9 bases lying between them. The length of the CDR3 is 13 residues. CDR1 MNHEY and CDR2 SMNVEV come from the germline V gene (reference sequence).

Concerning this clonotype: With a much larger clone just one base away, this may be a read error. The rearrangement uses TRBV7-9 and TRBJ2-1; D is undetermined. The CDR3 has 13 amino acids. CDR1 and CDR2 (germline): SEHNR, FQNEAQ (reference sequence). Trimming removed 5 bases at V and 8 bases at J, with 13 bases between. CDR3 sequence reads: CASSERAYDEQFF. The CDR3 bases are TGTGCCAGCAGCGAAAGGGCATACGATGAGCAGTTCTTC.